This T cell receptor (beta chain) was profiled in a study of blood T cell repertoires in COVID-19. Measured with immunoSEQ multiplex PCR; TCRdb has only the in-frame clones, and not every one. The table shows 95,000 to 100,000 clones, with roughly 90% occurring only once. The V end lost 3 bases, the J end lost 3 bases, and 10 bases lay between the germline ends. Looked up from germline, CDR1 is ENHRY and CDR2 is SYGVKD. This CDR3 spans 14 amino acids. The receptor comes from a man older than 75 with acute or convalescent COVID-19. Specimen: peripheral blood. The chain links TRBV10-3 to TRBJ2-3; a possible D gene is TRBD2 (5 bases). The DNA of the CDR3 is TGTGCCATCAGTGACGGATCGGGGACAGATACGCAGTATTTT. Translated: CAISDGSGTDTQYF.